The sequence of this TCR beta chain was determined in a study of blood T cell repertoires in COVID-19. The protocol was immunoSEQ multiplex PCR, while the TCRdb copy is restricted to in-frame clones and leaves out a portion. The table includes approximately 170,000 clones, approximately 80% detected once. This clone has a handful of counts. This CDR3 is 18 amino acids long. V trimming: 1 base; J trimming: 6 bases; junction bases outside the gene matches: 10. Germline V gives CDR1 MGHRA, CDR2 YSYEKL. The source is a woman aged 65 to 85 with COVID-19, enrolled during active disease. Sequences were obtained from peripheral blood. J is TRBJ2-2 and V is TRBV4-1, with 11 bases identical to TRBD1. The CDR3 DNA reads TGCGCCAGCAGCCAAGCACCGGGACAGGGGGTTGTAGCCGGGGAGCTGTTTTTT. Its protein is CASSQAPGQGVVAGELFF.